The next 31 T cell receptor beta chains were all read from a single sample in a study of neurological immune-mediated disorders. Time point given: longitudinal time-point 3. TCRdb processed the 5' RACE reads anew with MiXCR; each CDR3 protein has one entry. The sample contains around 97,000 distinct CDR3 sequences, under 14% of which appear only once. Sample: PBMCs. These receptor sequences come from a female donor with HTLV-1-associated myelopathy (HAM/TSP).

This clonotype was observed a handful of times. The chain joins TRBV4-1 to TRBJ1-2; D is uncertain. Trimming left V 1 base short and J 2 bases short, with 11 bases between. This CDR3 has 15 residues. CDR1 and CDR2 (germline): MGHRA, YSYEKL. The CDR3 sequence: CASSQALHANYGYTF. The CDR3 nucleotides read TGCGCCAGCAGCCAAGCTCTTCATGCGAACTATGGCTACACCTTC.

This clonotype showed up many times. The chain employs TRBV5-1 and TRBJ2-5; 7 positions match TRBD1. The J segment lost 5 bases and the V segment lost 4 bases, leaving 8 bases of the junction unmatched. CDR1 SGHRS and CDR2 YFSETQ come from the germline V gene. The CDR3 runs 14 residues. The CDR3 sequence: CASSHGTVSETQYF. CDR3 sequence (DNA): TGCGCCAGCAGCCACGGGACAGTCTCGGAGACCCAGTACTTC.

This clonotype was detected ten times or more. This chain joins TRBV5-1 and TRBJ2-6; the match to TRBD1 covers 9 bases. V shed 1 base, J shed 1 base, and the junction held 3 bases outside the gene matches. The germline gives CDR1 SGHRS, CDR2 YFSETQ. This CDR3 is built from 17 residues. CDR3 nucleotides: TGCGCCAGCAGCTTGAGACAGGGGGATTCTGGGGCCAACGTCCTGACTTTC. Protein product: CASSLRQGDSGANVLTF.

This clonotype showed up many times. This chain joins TRBV20-1 and TRBJ1-4; 10 positions match TRBD1. Germline CDR1 DFQATT, CDR2 SNEGSKA (reference sequence). The CDR3 contains 14 residues. V shed 2 bases, J shed 7 bases, and the junction held 4 bases outside the gene matches. CDR3 sequence (DNA): TGCAGTGCTAGAAGACAGGGGGCTGGTGAAAAACTGTTTTTT. This codes for CSARRQGAGEKLFF.

This clonotype was detected many times. The genes are TRBV5-1 and TRBJ2-2; perhaps TRBD1 as D (5 bases). Germline CDR1 is SGHRS and CDR2 is YFSETQ. This CDR3 region has 15 residues. Trimming removed 2 bases at V and 2 bases at J, with 10 bases between. The CDR3 sequence: CASSFATANTGELFF. The CDR3 nucleotides read TGCGCCAGCAGCTTTGCGACAGCAAACACCGGGGAGCTGTTTTTT.

This clonotype was recorded many times. The V gene is TRBV5-6, the J gene TRBJ2-3, with D uncertain. V was cut by 0 bases and J by 4 bases, with 9 bases left in between. Looked up from germline, CDR1 is SGHDT and CDR2 is YYEEEE. This CDR3 has 14 amino acids. The DNA of the CDR3 is TGTGCCAGCAGCTTGGGCCAGTTCGCAGATACGCAGTATTTT. This codes for CASSLGQFADTQYF. The full variable domain, rest sourced from reference TRBV5-6 and TRBJ2-3, is DAGVTQSPTHLIKTRGQQVTLRCSPKSGHDTVSWYQQALGQGPQFIFQYYEEEERQRGNFPDRFSGHQFPNYSSELNVNALLLGDSALYLCASSLGQFADTQYFGPGTRLTVL.

This clonotype was counted at least ten times. CDR3 sequence reads: CASSLFEGRGGGQFF. The CDR3 DNA is TGTGCCAGCAGCTTGTTCGAGGGACGGGGAGGTGGGCAGTTCTTC. V gene TRBV7-9 combines with J gene TRBJ2-1; D perhaps matches TRBD2 (6 bases). CDR3 size: 15 residues. Trimming took off 3 bases at V and 12 bases at J, with 21 bases between the two ends. Germline-derived CDR1 and CDR2 are SEHNR and FQNEAQ (reference sequence).

This clonotype was seen a few times. The rearrangement uses TRBV5-1 and TRBJ2-7; TRBD1 agrees at 8 bases. With V trimmed by 0 bases and J by 8 bases, 4 bases remained unmatched. This CDR3 spans 13 amino acids. Germline V gene data show CDR1 as SGHRS and CDR2 as YFSETQ. CDR3 DNA sequence: TGCGCCAGCAGCTTGGCGGGACAGGATCAGCAGTACTTC. It codes for CASSLAGQDQQYF.

This clonotype was recorded at least ten times. The chain couples TRBV5-1 to TRBJ1-2; D is perhaps TRBD1 (6 bases). Trimming cost V 1 base and J 0 bases, with 16 bases left between them. The CDR3 has 17 amino acids. Germline values: CDR1 SGHRS, CDR2 YFSETQ. The chain's CDR3 is CASSLTVGGQANYGYTF. The CDR3 DNA reads as TGCGCCAGCAGCTTGACGGTTGGGGGACAAGCTAACTATGGCTACACCTTC.

This clonotype was seen many times. V usage is TRBV5-6 and J usage is TRBJ2-7; D not resolved. The germline gives CDR1 SGHDT, CDR2 YYEEEE. Trimming cost V 2 bases and J 4 bases, with 13 bases left between them. The CDR3 is 14 amino acids. In DNA form, the CDR3 reads TGTGCCAGCAGCTTCCCGCAGGAGAATTACGAGCAGTACTTC. Its translation is CASSFPQENYEQYF.

The chain links TRBV25-1 to TRBJ1-2; tentative D call: TRBD1 (5 bases). Germline V gives CDR1 MGHDK, CDR2 SYGVNS. This CDR3 has 15 amino acids. The ends were cut back, 2 bases at V and 8 bases at J, with 18 bases in the middle. CDR3 sequence: CASSEAGVQLAGYTF. CDR3 coding DNA: TGTGCCAGCAGTGAAGCGGGGGTACAGCTTGCGGGCTACACCTTC.

This clonotype came up many times. This sequence joins TRBV9 and TRBJ1-2; 7 bases map to TRBD1. The V segment lost 4 bases and the J segment 4 bases; nucleotides outside the gene matches: 7. Per the germline V gene, CDR1 is SGDLS and CDR2 is YYNGEE. The CDR3 spans 14 residues. The CDR3 nucleotides read TGTGCCAGCAGCCCGAGGGACAGAGCCTATGGCTACACCTTC. It encodes CASSPRDRAYGYTF. The variable domain in full, with the rest retrieved from reference TRBV9 and TRBJ1-2, is DSGVTQTPKHLITATGQRVTLRCSPRSGDLSVYWYQQSLDQGLQFLIQYYNGEERAKGNILERFSAQQFPDLHSELNLSSLELGDSALYFCASSPRDRAYGYTFGSGTRLTVV.

Many counts were recorded for this clonotype. The chain joins TRBV12-3 or TRBV12-4 to TRBJ2-4; no clear D gene. CDR3 length: 15 residues. The germline V and J ends were trimmed by 2 bases and 0 bases, with 8 bases remaining between them. The CDR3 here is CASSLPSLAKNIQYF. The CDR3 DNA reads as TGTGCCAGCAGTTTACCATCCTTAGCCAAAAACATTCAGTACTTC.

This clonotype was counted at least ten times. The V gene is TRBV9, the J gene TRBJ2-1; tentative D call: TRBD1 (6 bases). The CDR3 is 14 amino acids. Germline CDR1 SGDLS, CDR2 YYNGEE. V was pared by 4 bases and J by 6 bases, with 14 bases between. CDR3: CASSFGQRANEQFF. The CDR3 DNA reads TGTGCCAGCAGCTTCGGACAGAGGGCCAATGAGCAGTTCTTC.

The CDR3 region has the DNA TGTGCCATCAGCCTCCTGAACACCGGGGAGCTGTTTTTT. This translates into CAISLLNTGELFF. V and J are TRBV10-3 and TRBJ2-2; no clear D gene. The germline CDR1 and CDR2 sequences are ENHRY and SYGVKD. This CDR3 comprises 13 residues. V shed 6 bases and J shed 1 base, with 6 bases lying between them.

Within the sample, this clonotype is medium-sized. The rearrangement links TRBV20-1 to TRBJ2-5, with TRBD1 matching over 7 bases. V shed 5 bases, J shed 4 bases, and the junction held 10 bases outside the gene matches. The CDR3 spans 14 residues. The germline V gene encodes CDR1 DFQATT and CDR2 SNEGSKA (reference sequence). The CDR3 region is CSAGDPGGAETQYF. The CDR3, as DNA: TGCAGTGCTGGGGACCCAGGGGGAGCAGAGACCCAGTACTTC.

This clonotype has at least ten counts. V and J are TRBV5-1 and TRBJ2-2; D remains ambiguous. The CDR3 loop spans 14 amino acids. The germline CDR1 and CDR2 sequences are SGHRS and YFSETQ. V was trimmed by 2 bases and J by 2 bases, leaving 7 bases between them. CDR3 in DNA: TGCGCCAGCAGCTTAAGAGGAAACACCGGGGAGCTGTTTTTT. Translation gives CASSLRGNTGELFF.

In this sample, this clonotype turned up many times. The rearrangement uses TRBV28 and TRBJ1-1, with a tentative D call TRBD1 (5 bases). The V end lost 3 bases, the J end lost 4 bases, and 18 bases lay between the germline ends. Germline loops: CDR1 MDHEN, CDR2 SYDVKM. The CDR3 loop spans 16 amino acids. The CDR3 nucleotides are TGTGCCAGCAGTTTGACCGCAGGGTATGGAGGCACTGAAGCTTTCTTT. This sequence encodes CASSLTAGYGGTEAFF.

This clonotype was recorded at least ten times. V gene TRBV5-1 combines with J gene TRBJ2-6; D remains ambiguous. The CDR3 sequence is 16 residues long. V dropped 1 base and J dropped 0 bases, with 8 bases sitting between them. The germline CDR1 and CDR2 sequences are SGHRS and YFSETQ. CDR3 sequence reads: CASSLSPHSGANVLTF. The CDR3 coding sequence is TGCGCCAGCAGCTTGAGCCCTCACTCTGGGGCCAACGTCCTGACTTTC.

At least ten counts were recorded for this clonotype. The V and J genes are TRBV6-5 and TRBJ2-7, with 8 bases lining up with TRBD2. Germline V gives CDR1 MNHEY, CDR2 SVGAGI. The CDR3 totals 14 residues. J was trimmed by 5 bases and V by 5 bases; bases with no gene match: 8. CDR3: CASSTRTSNDEQYF. The CDR3 bases are TGTGCCAGCAGTACCAGGACTAGCAACGACGAGCAGTACTTC.

The chain links TRBV7-2 to TRBJ2-3; the D gene is possibly TRBD2 (5 bases). This CDR3 spans 16 amino acids. V was shortened by 5 bases and J by 1 base, with 16 bases between the two germline ends. CDR1 SGHTA and CDR2 FQGNSA come from the germline V gene. CDR3 residues: CASSPQPEGGTDTQYF. The CDR3 DNA reads as TGTGCCAGCAGCCCCCAACCAGAGGGTGGCACAGATACGCAGTATTTT.

This clonotype occurred many times. The chain recombines TRBV7-2 with TRBJ2-1; a possible D gene is TRBD1 (5 bases). V lost 5 bases and J 0 bases, leaving 14 bases between the germline ends. The CDR3 has 16 amino acids. The germline V gene has CDR1 SGHTA and CDR2 FQGNSA. This CDR3 reads CASSPWADSSYNEQFF. Written as DNA, the CDR3 is TGTGCCAGCAGCCCGTGGGCTGACAGCTCCTACAATGAGCAGTTCTTC.

This clonotype turned up a few times. The chain combines TRBV20-1 with TRBJ1-2; perhaps TRBD1 as D (6 bases). V lost 0 bases, J lost 4 bases, and 12 bases lay in between. The germline V gene has CDR1 DFQATT and CDR2 SNEGSKA (reference sequence). The CDR3 covers 14 residues. CDR3 nucleotide sequence: TGCAGTGCTAGAGATCAAACAGGGAGCTATGGCTACACCTTC. Translated: CSARDQTGSYGYTF.

In this sample, this clonotype turned up many times. The chain links TRBV20-1 to TRBJ2-2, with D maybe TRBD2 (6 bases). Germline assignment: CDR1 DFQATT and CDR2 SNEGSKA (reference sequence). This CDR3 spans 16 amino acids. Trimming removed 3 bases at V and 0 bases at J, with 14 bases between. The CDR3 loop reads CSASPAGLSNTGELFF. Here the CDR3 DNA reads TGCAGTGCTAGTCCCGCGGGACTCTCGAACACCGGGGAGCTGTTTTTT.

This clonotype was counted ten times or more. V usage is TRBV4-1 and J usage is TRBJ2-7; tentatively, D is TRBD2 (5 bases). The germline CDR1 and CDR2 sequences are MGHRA and YSYEKL. V lost 3 bases to trimming and J lost 6 bases, with 18 bases between them. The CDR3 spans 15 residues. The DNA of the CDR3 is TGCGCCAGCAGCCAGCCGATGCCTAGCACCGGCGAGCAGTACTTC. Its protein product is CASSQPMPSTGEQYF.

Ten or more counts support this clonotype. V usage is TRBV20-1 and J usage is TRBJ2-1; the D gene is possibly TRBD2 (7 bases). In germline, CDR1 is DFQATT, CDR2 SNEGSKA (reference sequence). The CDR3 is 16 amino acids. Trimming removed 0 bases from V and 4 bases from J, with 16 bases in between. CDR3: CSARDQRGGMYNEQFF. The CDR3 coding sequence is TGCAGTGCTAGAGATCAAAGGGGGGGCATGTACAATGAGCAGTTCTTC.

This clonotype has a count of ten or more. This chain uses TRBV5-1 with TRBJ2-3; 11 bases match TRBD2. Germline V gene lookup returns CDR1 SGHRS and CDR2 YFSETQ. The CDR3 totals 16 residues. Trimming removed 4 bases from V and 3 bases from J; junction bases left unmatched: 7. CDR3 in amino acids: CASSPGLAVGTDTQYF. DNA of the CDR3: TGCGCCAGCAGCCCGGGACTAGCGGTTGGAACAGATACGCAGTATTTT.

This clonotype occurred many times. The CDR3 nucleotides read TGCGCCAGCAGCGACTCCGGGGATACGCAGTATTTT. Its protein product is CASSDSGDTQYF. The chain has TRBV5-1 and TRBJ2-3; unclear D gene. CDR3 length: 12 amino acids. CDR1 and CDR2 (germline): SGHRS, YFSETQ. V was trimmed by 4 bases and J by 6 bases, leaving 9 bases between them.

This clonotype was picked up a small number of times. The rearrangement uses TRBV12-3 or TRBV12-4 and TRBJ2-1; 11 bases fit TRBD2. Unmatched junction bases numbered 8, after V lost 2 bases and J lost 5 bases. The CDR3 contains 17 residues. The CDR3 sequence is CASSLSSGGAFDNEQFF. The CDR3 DNA reads as TGTGCCAGCAGTTTAAGTAGCGGGGGGGCCTTTGACAATGAGCAGTTCTTC.

This clonotype was recorded many times. The chain combines TRBV12-3 or TRBV12-4 with TRBJ2-5; weak D call: TRBD2 (6 bases). This CDR3 region has 15 residues. Trimming pared 3 bases from V and 1 base from J, leaving 12 bases between. The CDR3 protein is CASSLRAGLQETQYF. The CDR3 bases are TGTGCCAGCAGTTTGAGGGCGGGGCTCCAAGAGACCCAGTACTTC.

This chain links TRBV18 with TRBJ2-1, with 8 bases lining up with TRBD1. Germline V gives CDR1 KGHSH, CDR2 LQKENI. The CDR3 extends over 15 amino acids. V was clipped by 2 bases and J by 6 bases; unmatched bases: 6. In nucleotides, the CDR3 is TGTGCCAGCTCACCAGGACAGGGAAGGGCCAATGAGCAGTTCTTC. Amino acids: CASSPGQGRANEQFF. The whole variable domain, remainder taken from reference TRBV18 and TRBJ2-1, is NAGVMQNPRHLVRRRGQEARLRCSPMKGHSHVYWYRQLPEEGLKFMVYLQKENIIDESGMPKERFSAEFPKEGPSILRIQQVVRGDSAAYFCASSPGQGRANEQFFGPGTRLTVL.